The 8 T cell receptor beta chains in this list originate from one sample, sequenced in a study of T-cell memory formation after mild COVID-19. MiXCR was run by TCRdb on the 5' RACE reads, yielding one entry per CDR3 protein. There are about 400,000 distinct CDR3 sequences in the sample; 23% occur only once, and around 13% lies in the top ten. Sequenced: PBMCs or a T cell subset sorted from them (not recorded which). Receptors were obtained from an adult woman who had mild COVID-19 (a few samples of this study predate the infection). Cell type and time point are not known.

This rearrangement joins TRBV11-3 to TRBJ2-3; 7 bases are shared with TRBD2. Per germline, CDR1 SGHNT and CDR2 YENEEA. The CDR3 runs to 15 residues. Trimming removed 8 bases from V and 5 bases from J; junction bases left unmatched: 13. The DNA for the CDR3 is TGTGCCAGCGGCCAGGGAGGGAGGGCCGGAGATACGCAGTATTTT. Protein: CASGQGGRAGDTQYF.

The chain couples TRBV20-1 to TRBJ1-5, with 7 bases matching TRBD1. The germline V gene encodes CDR1 DFQATT and CDR2 SNEGSKA (reference sequence). The V gene end was trimmed by 4 bases and the J gene end by 9 bases; junction bases not matched to a gene: 18. The CDR3 is made up of 16 amino acids. The CDR3 loop reads CSAIPGQASAQRPQHF. DNA of the CDR3: TGCAGTGCTATCCCCGGACAGGCGTCCGCCCAAAGGCCCCAGCATTTT.

The rearrangement uses TRBV12-3 or TRBV12-4 and TRBJ1-2; D call uncertain. Trimming took 3 bases from V and 4 from J, leaving 9 bases between them. The CDR3 extends over 13 amino acids. In nucleotides, the CDR3 is TGTGCCAGCAGTTTCGCAGACTTCTATGGCTACACCTTC. It codes for CASSFADFYGYTF.

In its sample, this clonotype was seen many times. The chain links TRBV5-1 to TRBJ2-7; possible D gene TRBD1, 6 bases. Germline loops: CDR1 SGHRS, CDR2 YFSETQ. The ends were cut back, 3 bases at V and 1 base at J, with 8 bases in the middle. This CDR3 region has 13 residues. The chain's CDR3 is CASSWDISYEQYF. In nucleotides, the CDR3 is TGCGCCAGCAGCTGGGACATATCCTACGAGCAGTACTTC.

This clonotype was counted between two and nine times. This chain links TRBV7-9 with TRBJ1-4, with D uncertain. V shed 5 bases and J shed 4 bases, with 11 bases lying between them. This CDR3 has 14 residues. Germline V gene lookup returns CDR1 SEHNR and CDR2 FQNEAQ (reference sequence). The CDR3 loop reads CASSPVGLNEKLFF. CDR3 DNA sequence: TGTGCCAGCAGCCCGGTAGGGCTTAATGAAAAACTGTTTTTT.

The V gene is TRBV7-6, the J gene TRBJ1-3; D not certain. V lost 1 base and J 2 bases, leaving 6 bases between the germline ends. The V gene's germline CDR1 is SGHVS and CDR2 FNYEAQ. CDR3 length: 14 amino acids. The CDR3 sequence: CASSLGGAGNTIYF. The CDR3 DNA is TGTGCCAGCAGCTTAGGTGGAGCTGGAAACACCATATATTTT. The full variable domain, its missing parts supplied by reference TRBV7-6 and TRBJ1-3, is GAGVSQSPRYKVTKRGQDVALRCDPISGHVSLYWYRQALGQGPEFLTYFNYEAQQDKSGLPNDRFSAERPEGSISTLTIQRTEQRDSAMYRCASSLGGAGNTIYFGEGSWLTVV.

This chain links TRBV9 with TRBJ1-3; perhaps TRBD1 as D (5 bases). V shed 0 bases and J shed 0 bases, with 10 bases lying between them. Germline lookup yields CDR1 SGDLS and CDR2 YYNGEE. The CDR3 sequence is 16 residues long. The CDR3 nucleotides read TGTGCCAGCAGCGTAGAGGGGTACAGCTCTGGAAACACCATATATTTT. This translates into CASSVEGYSSGNTIYF.

Only a few counts were recorded for this clonotype. The chain joins TRBV12-3 or TRBV12-4 to TRBJ1-2; D might be TRBD1 (6 bases). V was pared by 2 bases and J by 3 bases, with 13 bases between. This CDR3 spans 15 amino acids. This chain's CDR3 is CASSLSGGRDYGYTF. The CDR3 bases are TGTGCCAGCAGTTTAAGCGGGGGGCGCGACTATGGCTACACCTTC.